This T cell receptor beta chain was recorded in a study of shared clonotypes between healthy human individuals (dated by TCRdb to about 2020). In terms of the full investigation: The cohort comprised two women and a few men aged 18 to 49 years. Per donor, three plates each were used for CD4 naive and CD4 memory, two for CD8 naive, and one for CD8 memory. To estimate repertoire size and how much clonotypes are shared between individuals, the study performed deep sequencing of blood TCR repertoires from about five healthy adults. To increase sequencing depth and limit assay-specific biases, different laboratories used diverse techniques to prepare libraries and sequence TCR repertoires. Between about 0.8 and 9 billion PBMCs per donor were obtained by leukapheresis.

What the work shows at the level of the full study, not this receptor alone: Pairwise subsampling led to the expectation that sequencing depth would affect the degree of clonotype sharing among donors. Larger estimated clonotype richness was generally found for naive subsets than for memory subsets. Even with the large sequencing depth, rarefaction of the sorted-subset datasets indicated that sequencing was incomplete. Sampling was restricted to blood, and TCR repertoires in tissue are likely to differ from TCR repertoires in blood. Compared with non-shared clonotypes, clonotypes shared by all four sorted-subset donors had higher generation probabilities. Because the study included only a small number of donors, the genetic and exposure-history diversity represented was limited. Approximately 5% of naive CD4, 3.5% of naive CD8, approximately 2.2% of memory CD4, and less than 0.45% of memory CD8 clonotypes were shared across several donors.

Using the deep immunoSEQ assay, multiplex PCR amplified TCR CDR3 regions from genomic DNA. Extracted genomic DNA from each cell subset was distributed evenly across all wells of several immunoSEQ 96-well plates, and each plate was treated as a replicate. For sorted subsets, approximately 190 ng genomic DNA, equal to 30,000 to 35,000 T cell genomes, was loaded into each replicate PCR. The purified libraries were quantified using a Qubit 3.0 fluorometer, sized with a Bioanalyzer 2100, and then quantified again using the KAPA Library Quantification kit. Every immunoSEQ 96-well plate was sequenced on a separate single-read 150-cycle Illumina NextSeq 550 flow cell. The authors' pipeline ran thus. Because the immunoSEQ output included only junctional sequences and no quality scores, the filtering could not be the same as the filtering used for full-length reads. To assign V/J genes and CDR3, sequences were annotated using PyIR, a Python wrapper for IgBLAST v1.9, with IMGT germline references. Reads were filtered out if the reads had weak V/J assignments (E-value above 1e-6), no CDR3, stop codons, out-of-frame junctions, or ambiguous translated residues. A V3J clonotype was defined by an identical inferred V gene, J gene, and CDR3 amino acid sequence. The percentage overlap between two repertoires was calculated by dividing the number of shared unique clonotypes by the size of the smaller repertoire. Three approaches were used to assess repertoire richness: RTK rarefaction, the Chao1 estimator, and Recon v2.1 estimates of unobserved clonotypes. Generation probabilities were computed with OLGA for all TCRbeta clonotypes obtained by the gDNA method from four donors. Here the immuneACCESS table is served through TCRdb, limited to in-frame sequences with V and J called. Missing clones are a known gap in these copies; in checked studies unresolved V genes cover under half, and the rest lacks a known reason. Clonal size and the V and J genes are those of that table, whereas D and trimming came from the DNA. The sample profile shows around 2.1 million clones; around 93% of them were found once. About 1.5% of the sample is in the top ten clones.

For the CD8 naive samples, CD45RO-negative cells were positively selected for CCR7, yielding a CD45RA+CCR7+ population from which TemRA cells were excluded. Donors were healthy HIV-negative adults with no recently reported acute infections or vaccinations. Every donor was a Caucasian adult living in Nashville, Tennessee, USA. After blood collection by leukapheresis, PBMCs were isolated using Ficoll-Histopaque density gradient centrifugation and then cryopreserved in the vapor phase of liquid nitrogen. Purity and quantity of every magnetically sorted T cell population were checked by analytical flow cytometry. Genomic DNA was isolated from each sorted fraction and quantified by UV absorbance on a Nanodrop 2000c. From a lookup of the germline V gene, CDR1 and CDR2 are MDHEN and SYDVKM. The CDR3 covers 16 residues, taking in both the cysteine and the phenylalanine. This entry keeps only the CDR3 DNA: 48 bases, framed from base 1. V and J are trimmed by 7 bases and 7 bases, and the gene matches miss 12 bases of the junction.

In the case of this clone: Its binding antigen is unknown. Base-call qualities are not available, and no considerably larger clone is one nucleotide away.

The source material was naive CD8+ T cells from PBMCs. According to the study, the label for this sample's cell subset or site signals: CD45RA+CCR7+. This sequence uses TRBV28 and TRBJ2-1, with 11 junctional bases fitting TRBD2. The sequence was obtained from a man aged 18 to 35 in good health. Some clones in this sample may be carry-over from other donors' samples. The nucleotide sequence reads as follows: TGTGCCAGCAAGCGCCTTTCTAGCGGGAGGAGAAATGAGCAGTTCTTC. Its protein reads: CASKRLSSGRRNEQFF. The full variable domain, completed from the reference TRBV28 and TRBJ2-1 proteins outside the CDR3, reads DVKVTQSSRYLVKRTGEKVFLECVQDMDHENMFWYRQDPGLGLRLIYFSYDVKMKEKGDIPEGYSVSREKKERFSLILESASTNQTSMYLCASKRLSSGRRNEQFFGPGTRLTVL.